These 18 T cell receptor beta chains share one sample of origin, sequenced in a study of blood T cell repertoires in COVID-19. Libraries were prepared by immunoSEQ multiplex PCR; TCRdb keeps only in-frame clonotypes and omits some of them. Of 200,000 to 300,000 clones listed, approximately 86% were seen once; the top ten hold approximately 5.7%. The specimen was peripheral blood. Receptors originate from a human donor in a cohort sampled during active COVID-19.

With respect to this clone: Within the sample, other DNA sequences also encode this same CDR3. This chain connects TRBV6-5 to TRBJ2-7; no clear D gene. CDR3 length: 14 residues. V shed 2 bases and J shed 1 base, with 9 bases lying between them. Per germline, CDR1 MNHEY and CDR2 SVGAGI. CDR3 nucleotide sequence: TGTGCCAGCAGTTACGGGCAAGTTTCCTACGAGCAGTACTTC. Translated: CASSYGQVSYEQYF.

This clone was picked up a small number of times. The J gene is TRBJ2-1, the V gene TRBV28; 9 nucleotides match TRBD2. The germline CDR1 and CDR2 sequences are MDHEN and SYDVKM. CDR3 length equals 16 residues. The J segment lost 2 bases and the V segment lost 6 bases, leaving 8 bases of the junction unmatched. The CDR3 spells CASSETRGGTYNEQFF. The CDR3 DNA reads as TGTGCCAGCAGCGAAACGCGGGGGGGAACCTACAATGAGCAGTTCTTC.

This chain connects TRBV10-3 to TRBJ2-5; possible D gene TRBD1, 5 bases. Looked up from germline, CDR1 is ENHRY and CDR2 is SYGVKD. V was cut by 2 bases and J by 5 bases, with 15 bases left in between. This CDR3 region has 15 residues. CDR3 nucleotides: TGTGCCATCAGTGAGGTGACAGCAGGTGGGGAGACCCAGTACTTC. Its translation is CAISEVTAGGETQYF.

The rearrangement joins TRBV11-1 to TRBJ2-1; TRBD1 is a possible D gene (5 bases). The germline gives CDR1 SGHAT, CDR2 FQDESV (reference sequence). There are 12 residues in the CDR3. Trimming cost V 5 bases and J 9 bases, with 11 bases left between them. The CDR3 sequence: CASSVSTAEQFF. The DNA of the CDR3 is TGTGCCAGCAGCGTTTCGACAGCTGAGCAGTTCTTC.

The count of this clone is one. V and J are TRBV3-1 (or the pseudogene TRBV3-2) and TRBJ2-2; the D is unclear. CDR3 size: 14 residues. With 2 bases removed from V and 11 bases from J, the gap between germline ends came to 15 bases. CDR1 and CDR2 from the germline V gene are LGHDT and YNNKEL (reference sequence). DNA of the CDR3: TGTGCCAGCAGCCAACGCGCGGTTCCCCACGAGCTGTTTTTT. Translation gives CASSQRAVPHELFF.

J is TRBJ2-7 and V is TRBV15; a possible D gene is TRBD2 (7 bases). Per the germline V gene, CDR1 is LNHNV and CDR2 is YYDKDF (reference sequence). This CDR3 spans 13 amino acids. V was trimmed by 6 bases and J by 7 bases, leaving 16 bases between them. The CDR3 loop is CATRGLGGHEQYF. As DNA, the CDR3 is TGTGCCACCAGAGGGCTGGGGGGGCATGAGCAGTACTTC.

The gene calls are TRBV5-1 and TRBJ1-1, with D possibly TRBD1 on 5 matching bases. This CDR3 has 14 residues. The V gene lost 9 bases and the J gene lost 1 base, with 16 bases spanning the gap. Germline loops: CDR1 SGHRS, CDR2 YFSETQ. The CDR3 loop reads CATRGGAANTEAFF. As DNA, the CDR3 is TGCGCCACCCGAGGAGGGGCAGCGAACACTGAAGCTTTCTTT. Together with reference TRBV5-1 and TRBJ1-1, the CDR3 gives the full variable domain: KAGVTQTPRYLIKTRGQQVTLSCSPISGHRSVSWYQQTPGQGLQFLFEYFSETQRNKGNFPGRFSGRQFSNSRSEMNVSTLELGDSALYLCATRGGAANTEAFFGQGTRLTVV.

The chain links TRBV18 to TRBJ1-6, with TRBD1 matching over 7 bases. Germline V CDR1 and CDR2: KGHSH, LQKENI. The CDR3 has 18 residues. With V trimmed by 2 bases and J by 4 bases, 11 bases remained unmatched. The CDR3 region has the DNA TGTGCCAGCTCACCATACTCGACAAGGGGGCTGTATAATTCACCCCTCCACTTT. Translation gives CASSPYSTRGLYNSPLHF.

The chain uses TRBV5-1 and TRBJ1-1; 8 nucleotides align to TRBD1. Germline values: CDR1 SGHRS, CDR2 YFSETQ. Trimming removed 2 bases from V and 7 bases from J; junction bases left unmatched: 1. This CDR3 contains 12 residues. The CDR3 protein is CASSFGTGEAFF. CDR3 DNA sequence: TGCGCCAGCAGCTTCGGGACAGGTGAAGCTTTCTTT. The full variable domain, completed using reference TRBV5-1 and TRBJ1-1, is KAGVTQTPRYLIKTRGQQVTLSCSPISGHRSVSWYQQTPGQGLQFLFEYFSETQRNKGNFPGRFSGRQFSNSRSEMNVSTLELGDSALYLCASSFGTGEAFFGQGTRLTVV.

This clone was recorded many times. The DNA of the CDR3 is TGTGCCATCAGCAACGGGAGGGTCCCAGATACGCAGTATTTT. It specifies CAISNGRVPDTQYF. The J gene is TRBJ2-3, the V gene TRBV10-3; TRBD2 agrees at 8 bases. The V segment lost 6 bases and the J segment 4 bases; nucleotides outside the gene matches: 6. Germline values: CDR1 ENHRY, CDR2 SYGVKD. The CDR3 runs 14 residues.

The sample holds one count of this clone. The rearrangement links TRBV27 to TRBJ1-5; D remains ambiguous. Trimming stripped 0 bases from V and 6 bases from J, with 12 bases between. The V gene's germline CDR1 is MNHEY and CDR2 SMNVEV (reference sequence). CDR3 size: 15 residues. CDR3 DNA: TGTGCCAGCAGTTTATCGGAGGTCAGCCTTCAGCCCCAGCATTTT. Protein product: CASSLSEVSLQPQHF.

The V and J genes are TRBV18 and TRBJ2-1; 9 nucleotides align to TRBD1. CDR3 length: 14 residues. Germline values: CDR1 KGHSH, CDR2 LQKENI. The J segment lost 5 bases and the V segment lost 3 bases, leaving 2 bases of the junction unmatched. CDR3 DNA: TGTGCCAGCTCACCGACAGGGGGACACAATGAGCAGTTCTTC. Its protein is CASSPTGGHNEQFF.

This rearrangement joins TRBV5-4 to TRBJ2-1, with 14 bases matching TRBD2. Germline loops: CDR1 SGHNT, CDR2 YYREEE (reference sequence). This CDR3 contains 15 residues. Germline trimming cut 4 bases from V and 6 bases from J; bases unmatched to any gene: 3. CDR3 sequence (DNA): TGTGCCAGCAGCGTGGGACTAGCGGGAGCCAATGAGCAGTTCTTC. It encodes CASSVGLAGANEQFF.

The chain carries TRBV5-1 and TRBJ2-3; D uncertain. V gave up 0 bases and J gave up 2 bases, with 16 bases separating them. The CDR3 is 17 residues long. In germline, CDR1 is SGHRS, CDR2 YFSETQ. The CDR3 loop is CASSLGRSLRPTDTQYF. The CDR3 region has the DNA TGCGCCAGCAGCTTGGGCAGGTCCCTCCGCCCCACAGATACGCAGTATTTT.

The CDR3 here is CASSPQTQGTGENQPQHF. Written as DNA, the CDR3 is TGTGCCAGTAGTCCCCAGACCCAGGGGACAGGGGAAAATCAGCCCCAGCATTTT. The chain links TRBV19 to TRBJ1-5; the match to TRBD1 covers 10 bases. The CDR3 loop spans 18 amino acids. CDR1 LNHDA and CDR2 SQIVND come from the germline V gene (reference sequence). V dropped 5 bases and J dropped 4; count of bases not matched to a gene: 14.

The chain links TRBV6-5 to TRBJ1-2, with D perhaps TRBD1 (6 bases). The CDR3 sequence is 14 residues long. The germline V gene has CDR1 MNHEY and CDR2 SVGAGI. Trimming left V 7 bases short and J 4 bases short, with 16 bases between. The CDR3 spells CASTQGHRLYGYTF. The CDR3 region has the DNA TGTGCCAGCACCCAGGGACACCGACTCTATGGCTACACCTTC.

This chain links TRBV18 with TRBJ2-1; 12 positions match TRBD2. The CDR3 is 16 residues long. In germline, CDR1 is KGHSH, CDR2 LQKENI. Germline trimming cut 6 bases from V and 0 bases from J; bases unmatched to any gene: 3. The CDR3 protein is CASSPSGRASYNEQFF. Here the CDR3 DNA reads TGTGCCAGCTCGCCTAGCGGGAGGGCCTCCTACAATGAGCAGTTCTTC. The complete variable domain, with remaining parts taken from reference TRBV18 and TRBJ2-1, reads NAGVMQNPRHLVRRRGQEARLRCSPMKGHSHVYWYRQLPEEGLKFMVYLQKENIIDESGMPKERFSAEFPKEGPSILRIQQVVRGDSAAYFCASSPSGRASYNEQFFGPGTRLTVL.

The V and J genes are TRBV7-3 and TRBJ2-1; weak D call: TRBD2 (5 bases). Per the germline V gene, CDR1 is SGHTA and CDR2 is FQGTGA. V was pared by 2 bases and J by 8 bases, with 10 bases between. This CDR3 has 13 amino acids. Written as DNA, the CDR3 is TGTGCCAGCAGCTTAGGTAGCGAGTATGAGCAGTTCTTC. It translates to CASSLGSEYEQFF.